The clone carrying this T cell receptor beta chain has ten or more counts. Its antigen remains unknown. The record originates from a study of T cells in Graves' hyperthyroidism and ophthalmopathy. TCR beta CDR3 regions were amplified from RNA. TCR CDR3 regions were first amplified by RT-PCR with HTBI primers. TCRdb reprocessed the multiplex PCR reads with MiXCR, giving one entry per CDR3 protein. Of hundreds of thousands of distinct CDR3 sequences in the sample, around 22% were seen once. The CDR3 runs 18 residues. Looked up from germline, CDR1 is SQVTM and CDR2 is ANQGSEA. Losses at the gene ends were 4 bases for V and 3 bases for J; bases not matched to a gene: 20. Broader study findings: Ophthalmopathy was predicted by the model a median of roughly 6 months ahead of onset. Expanded thyroid clonotypes (above 0.001) were mostly also found in blood.

The sample comprised blood. The chain combines TRBV29-1 with TRBJ1-1, with 7 positions matching TRBD1. This TCR came from a woman aged 25 to 39 with Graves' ophthalmopathy. CDR3 sequence (DNA): TGCAGCGTTGTCGGTCGTCGGTACAGGGGCGGAGTGGACACTGAAGCTTTCTTT. Its translation: CSVVGRRYRGGVDTEAFF.